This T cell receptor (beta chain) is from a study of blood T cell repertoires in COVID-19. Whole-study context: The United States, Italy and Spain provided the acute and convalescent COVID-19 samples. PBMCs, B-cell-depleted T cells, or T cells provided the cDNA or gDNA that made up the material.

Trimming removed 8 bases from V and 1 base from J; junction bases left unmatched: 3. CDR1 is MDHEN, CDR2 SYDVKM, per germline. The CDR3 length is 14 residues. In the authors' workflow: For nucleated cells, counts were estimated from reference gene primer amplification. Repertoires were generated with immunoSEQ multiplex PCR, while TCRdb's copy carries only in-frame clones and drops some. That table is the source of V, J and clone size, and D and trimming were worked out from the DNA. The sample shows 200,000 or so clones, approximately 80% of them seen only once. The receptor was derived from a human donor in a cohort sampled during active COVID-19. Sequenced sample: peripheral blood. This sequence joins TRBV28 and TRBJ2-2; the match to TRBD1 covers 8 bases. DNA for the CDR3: TGTGCCAGCTCCGGGACAGGGAACACCGGGGAGCTGTTTTTT. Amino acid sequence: CASSGTGNTGELFF.